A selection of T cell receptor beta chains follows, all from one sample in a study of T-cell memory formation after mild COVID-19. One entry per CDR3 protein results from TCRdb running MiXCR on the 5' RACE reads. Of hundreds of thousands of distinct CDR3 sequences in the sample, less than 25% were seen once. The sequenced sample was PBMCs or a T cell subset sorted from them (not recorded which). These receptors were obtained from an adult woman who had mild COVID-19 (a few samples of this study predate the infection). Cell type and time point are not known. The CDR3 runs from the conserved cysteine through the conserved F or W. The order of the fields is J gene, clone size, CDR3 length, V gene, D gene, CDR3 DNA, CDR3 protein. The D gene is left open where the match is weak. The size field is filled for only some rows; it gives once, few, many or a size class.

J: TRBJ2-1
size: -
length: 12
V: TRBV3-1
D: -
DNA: TGTGCCAGCGGGACACTAGGAAATGAGCAGTTCTTC
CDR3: CASGTLGNEQFF

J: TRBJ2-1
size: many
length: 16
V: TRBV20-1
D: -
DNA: TGCAGTGCTCCCCGTACCGCAAACGGGGACTACAATGAGCAGTTCTTC
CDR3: CSAPRTANGDYNEQFF

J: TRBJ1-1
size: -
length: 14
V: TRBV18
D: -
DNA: TGTGCCAGCTCACCGTGGGAATTCAACACTGAAGCTTTCTTT
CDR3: CASSPWEFNTEAFF

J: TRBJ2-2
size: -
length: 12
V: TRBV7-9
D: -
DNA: TGTGCCAGCAGCTTTCATCCCGGGGAGCTGTTTTTT
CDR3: CASSFHPGELFF

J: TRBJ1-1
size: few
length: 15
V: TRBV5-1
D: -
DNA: TGCGCCAGCAGCCATCCGCCGACAGGGAACACTGAAGCTTTCTTT
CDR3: CASSHPPTGNTEAFF

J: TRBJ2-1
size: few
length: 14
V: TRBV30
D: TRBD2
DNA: TGTGCCTGGCCCGTTAGCGGGGGAAACAATGAGCAGTTCTTC
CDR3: CAWPVSGGNNEQFF

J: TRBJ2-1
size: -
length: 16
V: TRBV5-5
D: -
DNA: TGTGCCAGCAGCTTAGAGGGCGACCTCTCCTACAATGAGCAGTTCTTC
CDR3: CASSLEGDLSYNEQFF

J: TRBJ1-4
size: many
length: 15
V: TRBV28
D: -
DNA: TGTGCCAGCAGCTATGTAGCACCAACTAATGAAAAACTGTTTTTT
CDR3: CASSYVAPTNEKLFF

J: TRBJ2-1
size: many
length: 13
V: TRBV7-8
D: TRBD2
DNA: TGTGCCAGCAGCGGAAGGACTAGCAATGAGCAGTTCTTC
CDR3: CASSGRTSNEQFF

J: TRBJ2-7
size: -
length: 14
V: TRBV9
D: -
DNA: TGTGCCAGCAGCGCCCCTTACGGTAGCGACGAGCAGTACTTC
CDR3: CASSAPYGSDEQYF

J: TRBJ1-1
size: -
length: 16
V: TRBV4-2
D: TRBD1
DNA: TGTGCCAGCAGCCGGAAGAGGGTGACAGGGGATATTGAAGCTTTCTTT
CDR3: CASSRKRVTGDIEAFF

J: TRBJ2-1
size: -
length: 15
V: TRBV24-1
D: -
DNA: TGTGCCACCAGTGATCCTAGTAAGAGGCTCAATGAGCAGTTCTTC
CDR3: CATSDPSKRLNEQFF

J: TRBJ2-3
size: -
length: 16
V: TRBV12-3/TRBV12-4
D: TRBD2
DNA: TGTGCCAGCAGTCCCCCAGCGGGAACTAGCACAGATACGCAGTATTTT
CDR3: CASSPPAGTSTDTQYF

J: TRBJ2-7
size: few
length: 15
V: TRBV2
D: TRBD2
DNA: TGTGCCAGCAGGACTAGCGGGGTTAGCTCCTACGAGCAGTACTTC
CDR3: CASRTSGVSSYEQYF

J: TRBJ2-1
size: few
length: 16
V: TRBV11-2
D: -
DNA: TGTGCCAGCAGCTTAGTAGGCTTTCAGGGGCTCTTTGAGCAGTTCTTC
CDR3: CASSLVGFQGLFEQFF

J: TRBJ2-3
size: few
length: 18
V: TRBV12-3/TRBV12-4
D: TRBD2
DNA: TGTGCCAGCAGTCCCCGGGGTAGCGGGAGGGCTAGCACAGATACGCAGTATTTT
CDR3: CASSPRGSGRASTDTQYF

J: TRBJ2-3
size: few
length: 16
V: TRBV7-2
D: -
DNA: TGTGCCAGCAGCTTAGGGCTGGGGATGAGCACAGATACGCAGTATTTT
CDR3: CASSLGLGMSTDTQYF

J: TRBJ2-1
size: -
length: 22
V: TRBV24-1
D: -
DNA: -
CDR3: CATSDLVMGLAGGRSSYNEQFF

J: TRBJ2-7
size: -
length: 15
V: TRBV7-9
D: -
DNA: TGTGCCAGCAGCCCCGAAGGACTGGAGAGTTACGAGCAGTACTTC
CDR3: CASSPEGLESYEQYF

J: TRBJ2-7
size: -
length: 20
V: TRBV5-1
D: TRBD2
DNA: TGCGCCAGCAGCTTTGGGGCTGGTGGGACTAGCGGGAGGAACTACTACGAGCAGTACTTC
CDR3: CASSFGAGGTSGRNYYEQYF

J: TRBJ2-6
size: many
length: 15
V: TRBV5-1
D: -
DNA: TGCGCCAGCAGCTTAGACAGCTCTGGGGCCAACGTCCTGACTTTC
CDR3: CASSLDSSGANVLTF

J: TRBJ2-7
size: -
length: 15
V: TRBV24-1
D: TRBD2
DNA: TGTGCCACCAGTTCCGGGACTAGCAAGGGTTACGAGCAGTACTTC
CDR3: CATSSGTSKGYEQYF

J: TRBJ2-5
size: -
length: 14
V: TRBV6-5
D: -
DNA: TGTGCCAGCAGTCAAGCGTCGGAGGGGGAGACCCAGTACTTC
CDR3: CASSQASEGETQYF

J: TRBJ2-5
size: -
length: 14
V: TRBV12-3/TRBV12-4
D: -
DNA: TGTGCCAGCTCTACCTCGGTAGCCAGAGAGACCCAGTACTTC
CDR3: CASSTSVARETQYF

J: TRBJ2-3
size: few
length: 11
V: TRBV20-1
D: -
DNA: TGCAGTGTCGCCGAAACAGATACGCAGTATTTT
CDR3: CSVAETDTQYF

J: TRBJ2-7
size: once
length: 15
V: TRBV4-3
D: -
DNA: TGCGCCAGCAGCCAAGATGGGTTCAGCTCCTACGAGCAGTACTTC
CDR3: CASSQDGFSSYEQYF

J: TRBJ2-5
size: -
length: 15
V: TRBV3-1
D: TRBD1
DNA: TGTGCCAGCAGCCAATCAGGGGGCGGTGGGGAGACCCAGTACTTC
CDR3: CASSQSGGGGETQYF

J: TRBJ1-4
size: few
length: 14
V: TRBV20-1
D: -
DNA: TGCAGTGCTAGAGAGGATAACAATAATGAAAAACTGTTTTTT
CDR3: CSAREDNNNEKLFF

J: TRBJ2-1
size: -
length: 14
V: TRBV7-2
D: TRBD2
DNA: TGTGCCAGCAGCTCCTGGACTAGCGTCGGTGAGCAGTTCTTC
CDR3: CASSSWTSVGEQFF

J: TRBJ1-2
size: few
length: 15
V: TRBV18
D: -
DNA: TGTGCCAGCTCACCAGAGTCCTTCCGAAGGGGTGGCTACACCTTC
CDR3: CASSPESFRRGGYTF

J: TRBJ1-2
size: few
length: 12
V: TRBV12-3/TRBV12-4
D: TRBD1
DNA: TGTGCCAGCAGTCCGCGGACAGGGGGCCACACCTTC
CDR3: CASSPRTGGHTF

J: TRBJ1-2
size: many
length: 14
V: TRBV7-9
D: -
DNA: TGTGCCAGCAGCTTCGGATTAGAAAACTATGGCTACACCTTC
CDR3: CASSFGLENYGYTF

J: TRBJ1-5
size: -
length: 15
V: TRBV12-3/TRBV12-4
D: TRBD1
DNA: TGTGCCAGCAGTCTCGAGACAGGGGGGCGGCAGCCCCAGCATTTT
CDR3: CASSLETGGRQPQHF

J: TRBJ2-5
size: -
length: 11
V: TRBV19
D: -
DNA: TGTGCCACCTGTGAGGCGGAGACCCAGTACTTC
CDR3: CATCEAETQYF

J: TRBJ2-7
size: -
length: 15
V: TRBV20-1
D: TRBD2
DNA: TGCAGTGCCGAGAAAGGACTAGCGGGAGCCTACGAGCAGTACTTC
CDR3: CSAEKGLAGAYEQYF

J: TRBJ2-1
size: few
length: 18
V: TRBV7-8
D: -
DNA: TGTGCCAGCAGCTTAGCGCCTTATGGAGTTGGGGGGAGCAATGAGCAGTTCTTC
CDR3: CASSLAPYGVGGSNEQFF

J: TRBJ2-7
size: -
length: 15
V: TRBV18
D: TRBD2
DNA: TGTGCCAGCTCGCGGACTAGCGGACAGACCTACGAGCAGTACTTC
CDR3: CASSRTSGQTYEQYF

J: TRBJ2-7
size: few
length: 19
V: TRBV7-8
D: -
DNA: TGTGCCAGCAGCTTAGCGCGTCTGACTGCTGCTGGGGGTGCCTACGAGCAGTACTTC
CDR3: CASSLARLTAAGGAYEQYF